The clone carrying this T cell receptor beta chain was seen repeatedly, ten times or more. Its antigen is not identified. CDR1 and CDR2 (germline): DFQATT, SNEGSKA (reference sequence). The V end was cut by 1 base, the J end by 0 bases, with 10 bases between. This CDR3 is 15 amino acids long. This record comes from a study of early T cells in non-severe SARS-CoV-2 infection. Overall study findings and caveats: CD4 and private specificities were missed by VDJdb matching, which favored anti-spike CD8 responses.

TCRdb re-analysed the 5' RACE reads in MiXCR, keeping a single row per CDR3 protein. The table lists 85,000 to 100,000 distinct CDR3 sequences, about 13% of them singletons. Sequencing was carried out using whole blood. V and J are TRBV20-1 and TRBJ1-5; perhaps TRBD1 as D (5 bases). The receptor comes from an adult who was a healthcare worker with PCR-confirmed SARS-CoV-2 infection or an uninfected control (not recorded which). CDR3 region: CSARGGGFSNQPQHF. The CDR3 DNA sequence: TGCAGTGCTAGAGGGGGCGGTTTTAGCAATCAGCCCCAGCATTTT.